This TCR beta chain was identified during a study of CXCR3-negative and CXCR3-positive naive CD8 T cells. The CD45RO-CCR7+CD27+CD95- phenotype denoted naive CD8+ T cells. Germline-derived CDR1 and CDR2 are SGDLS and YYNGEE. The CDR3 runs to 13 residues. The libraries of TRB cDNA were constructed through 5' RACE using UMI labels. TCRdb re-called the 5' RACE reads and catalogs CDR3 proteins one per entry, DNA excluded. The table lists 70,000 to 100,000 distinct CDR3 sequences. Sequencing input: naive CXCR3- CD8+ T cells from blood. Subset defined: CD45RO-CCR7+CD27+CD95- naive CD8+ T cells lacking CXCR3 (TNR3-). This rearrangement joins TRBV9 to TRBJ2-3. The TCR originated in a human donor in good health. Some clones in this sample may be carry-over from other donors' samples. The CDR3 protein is CASSVAGTDTQYF.